This TCR beta chain was observed in a study of PD-L1 blockade in urothelial cancer. Background on the study: Administration of atezolizumab to patients began in about 2014, at 1,200 mg intravenously every 3 weeks.

V was pared by 4 bases and J by 3 bases, with 4 bases of the junction left unmatched. The germline V gene encodes CDR1 LNHNV and CDR2 YYDKDF (reference sequence). This CDR3 comprises 17 residues. Generated by immunoSEQ multiplex PCR, the TCRdb table keeps only in-frame clones and is missing some. This sample has tens of thousands of clones; nearly 85% occur once, and the top ten carry 5.8%. The specimen comprised PBMCs, sampled around atezolizumab (anti-PD-L1) treatment. V is TRBV15 and J is TRBJ2-1; 15 nucleotides line up with TRBD2. The clonotype comes from a man between 35 and 55 years old with urothelial cancer. As DNA, the CDR3 is TGTGCCACCAGCACCCGGACTAGCGGGAGGGTCTACAATGAGCAGTTCTTC. It specifies CATSTRTSGRVYNEQFF.